The rows below give T cell receptor beta chains drawn from one sample of a study of T-cell memory formation after mild COVID-19. TCRdb fed the 5' RACE reads into MiXCR, producing one record per CDR3 protein. The repertoire holds about 170,000 distinct CDR3 sequences, with 10% to 15% as singletons. Source material: PBMCs or a T cell subset sorted from them (not recorded which). The receptors were sampled from a man aged 18-30 years who had mild COVID-19 (a few samples of this study predate the infection). Cell type and time point are not known. Both conserved end residues are trimmed from each CDR3. Each record gives: V gene, J gene, CDR3 protein.

v_gene: TRBV2
j_gene: TRBJ2-2
CDR3aa: ASRKDGDTGELF

v_gene: TRBV2
j_gene: TRBJ1-5
CDR3aa: ASSAGDMRQPQH

v_gene: TRBV7-9
j_gene: TRBJ1-6
CDR3aa: ASSPPGQQNSPLH

v_gene: TRBV4-1
j_gene: TRBJ2-7
CDR3aa: ASTPTGQGKAYEQY

v_gene: TRBV20-1
j_gene: TRBJ2-5
CDR3aa: SARAHRGGETQY

v_gene: TRBV19
j_gene: TRBJ2-1
CDR3aa: ASRGLPSYNEQF

v_gene: TRBV7-2
j_gene: TRBJ1-5
CDR3aa: ASSFSGGPNQPQH

v_gene: TRBV4-3
j_gene: TRBJ2-5
CDR3aa: ASSQVRGTQGIETQY

v_gene: TRBV27
j_gene: TRBJ1-2
CDR3aa: ASRPPGRIYGYT

v_gene: TRBV9
j_gene: TRBJ1-4
CDR3aa: DSSVDPTNEKLF

v_gene: TRBV5-1
j_gene: TRBJ2-1
CDR3aa: ASSSGHNEQF

v_gene: TRBV27
j_gene: TRBJ1-5
CDR3aa: ASSRSAGWNQPQH

v_gene: TRBV2
j_gene: TRBJ2-2
CDR3aa: ASSEQGGNTGELF

v_gene: TRBV5-1
j_gene: TRBJ2-2
CDR3aa: ASRGGELF

v_gene: TRBV7-2
j_gene: TRBJ1-5
CDR3aa: ASSLGGTGSVGQPQH

v_gene: TRBV7-8
j_gene: TRBJ1-1
CDR3aa: ASSQSQGLRDTEAF

v_gene: TRBV6-2/TRBV6-3
j_gene: TRBJ1-2
CDR3aa: ASSYPRRLGAGYGYT

v_gene: TRBV6-5
j_gene: TRBJ1-6
CDR3aa: ASTPFGRGGYNSPLH

v_gene: TRBV6-5
j_gene: TRBJ2-1
CDR3aa: ASSYSTGGFLNEQF

v_gene: TRBV4-1
j_gene: TRBJ2-3
CDR3aa: ASSLPGHLFTDTQY

v_gene: TRBV21-1
j_gene: TRBJ2-7
CDR3aa: ASSIGTGKRYYEQY

v_gene: TRBV24-1
j_gene: TRBJ1-2
CDR3aa: ATSDQERNYGYT

v_gene: TRBV10-3
j_gene: TRBJ2-7
CDR3aa: AISAGTGQVYEQY

v_gene: TRBV6-2/TRBV6-3
j_gene: TRBJ1-1
CDR3aa: ASSYDPFREEAF

v_gene: TRBV11-2
j_gene: TRBJ1-1
CDR3aa: ASSGRETGTEAF

v_gene: TRBV11-3
j_gene: TRBJ2-3
CDR3aa: ASSPGQGAVDTQY

v_gene: TRBV19
j_gene: TRBJ1-5
CDR3aa: ASRSGTRPQH

v_gene: TRBV10-3
j_gene: TRBJ1-3
CDR3aa: AISDHVGNTIY

v_gene: TRBV4-1
j_gene: TRBJ2-3
CDR3aa: ASSQQGASTDTQY

v_gene: TRBV27
j_gene: TRBJ1-1
CDR3aa: ASKGQGGTEAF

v_gene: TRBV4-3
j_gene: TRBJ2-5
CDR3aa: ASSQDLVGSETQY

v_gene: TRBV12-5
j_gene: TRBJ2-1
CDR3aa: ASGFSGNREQF

v_gene: TRBV7-2
j_gene: TRBJ1-4
CDR3aa: ASNGQGATNEKLF

v_gene: TRBV20-1
j_gene: TRBJ2-5
CDR3aa: SASRGQETQY

v_gene: TRBV9
j_gene: TRBJ2-1
CDR3aa: ASSGMTSEQF

v_gene: TRBV28
j_gene: TRBJ2-3
CDR3aa: ASSLPRATDTQY

v_gene: TRBV12-3/TRBV12-4
j_gene: TRBJ2-1
CDR3aa: ASSLSGEKYEQF

v_gene: TRBV12-5
j_gene: TRBJ1-1
CDR3aa: ASGFKATEAF

v_gene: TRBV7-6
j_gene: TRBJ1-5
CDR3aa: ASSLTGGQPQH

v_gene: TRBV29-1
j_gene: TRBJ2-3
CDR3aa: SARTDTDTQY

v_gene: TRBV4-3
j_gene: TRBJ1-4
CDR3aa: ASSQVAGFNEKLF

v_gene: TRBV28
j_gene: TRBJ1-5
CDR3aa: ASKTGGNQPQH

v_gene: TRBV20-1
j_gene: TRBJ2-7
CDR3aa: SARDPGQGGEQY

v_gene: TRBV2
j_gene: TRBJ1-2
CDR3aa: ASGGQNYGYT

v_gene: TRBV7-3
j_gene: TRBJ2-3
CDR3aa: ASSASGYTDTQY

v_gene: TRBV12-3/TRBV12-4
j_gene: TRBJ2-1
CDR3aa: ASSFTILAGEYNEQF

v_gene: TRBV5-4
j_gene: TRBJ1-2
CDR3aa: ASSLGTEYGYT

v_gene: TRBV7-2
j_gene: TRBJ1-1
CDR3aa: ASSFLRNTEAF